These 18 T cell receptor beta chains were all obtained from the same sample, sequenced in a study of blood T cells in healthy people across ages. Then a second PCR, running roughly 7 to 12 cycles, was carried out with a sample-barcoded 5' primer and a J-beta primer mix. TCRdb itself ran the 5' RACE reads through MiXCR, one entry per CDR3 protein. The sample includes roughly 1,500,000 distinct CDR3 sequences, 30% to 40% of them seen just once. The sequencing input was blood. These receptors all come from a woman younger than 45 in good health.

Concerning this clonotype: An end of the junction differs from the germline gene, which may be a read error. The chain uses TRBV6-8 and TRBJ2-1; a possible D gene is TRBD2 (6 bases). This CDR3 spans 14 amino acids. Germline CDR1 MNHGY, CDR2 SAAAGT. The CDR3 reads CAGSSRDCNNEQFF. CDR3 DNA sequence: TGTGCCGGCAGTTCCCGGGACTGCAACAATGAGCAGTTCTTC.

The rearrangement links TRBV28 to TRBJ1-5; the D is unclear. Trimming shortened V by 3 bases and J by 3 bases, and 12 bases separated the two germline ends. CDR3 length: 15 amino acids. Germline V gene sequence: CDR1 MDHEN, CDR2 SYDVKM. CDR3 coding DNA: TGTGCCAGCAGTTTTGAGTACAGACCCAATCAGCCCCAGCATTTT. Its translation is CASSFEYRPNQPQHF.

This chain uses TRBV20-1 with TRBJ1-5; 7 positions match TRBD1. Germline V gene data show CDR1 as DFQATT and CDR2 as SNEGSKA (reference sequence). The V and J ends lost 3 bases and 0 bases, in that order; junction bases with no gene match: 14. The CDR3 runs to 18 residues. In DNA, the CDR3 is TGCAGTGCTAGTAACAGGGGAGAGAGGGTTGGTAGCAATCAGCCCCAGCATTTT. Translated, it gives CSASNRGERVGSNQPQHF.

The genes are TRBV20-1 and TRBJ2-1; either TRBD1 or TRBD2 may fit D (5 bases each). This CDR3 has 16 residues. Between the trimmed V and J ends, which lost 3 bases and 5 bases, there was a span of 20 bases. Germline CDR1 and CDR2: DFQATT and SNEGSKA (reference sequence). CDR3 nucleotide sequence: TGCAGTGCTAGTACCGGACTGGGACCGGGTAACAATGAGCAGTTCTTC. Encoded protein: CSASTGLGPGNNEQFF.

The chain links TRBV20-1 to TRBJ2-3; D is uncertain. The CDR3 contains 15 residues. Germline V gene data show CDR1 as DFQATT and CDR2 as SNEGSKA (reference sequence). The V gene lost 2 bases and the J gene lost 2 bases, with 14 bases spanning the gap. In DNA form, the CDR3 reads TGCAGTGCTAGAATCATGGACGCAAACACAGATACGCAGTATTTT. Translation gives CSARIMDANTDTQYF.

This clonotype was recorded a few times. The chain couples TRBV30 to TRBJ1-1; the D gene is possibly TRBD1 (5 bases). Germline assignment: CDR1 GTSNPN and CDR2 SVGIG (reference sequence). The length of the CDR3 is 13 residues. Trimming left V 3 bases short and J 5 bases short, with 13 bases between. CDR3 sequence: CAWSGGKGTEAFF. CDR3 coding DNA: TGTGCCTGGAGCGGGGGAAAGGGAACTGAAGCTTTCTTT.

In this sample, this clonotype turned up a few times. The rearrangement joins TRBV27 to TRBJ1-1, with TRBD1 as a possible D gene (6 bases). Germline loops: CDR1 MNHEY, CDR2 SMNVEV (reference sequence). The CDR3 is made up of 14 amino acids. Between the trimmed V and J ends, which lost 7 bases and 0 bases, there was a span of 12 bases. This CDR3 reads CASTSGGLNTEAFF. Written as DNA, the CDR3 is TGTGCCAGCACCTCGGGGGGCCTGAACACTGAAGCTTTCTTT.

This chain connects TRBV6-1 to TRBJ1-5, with D perhaps TRBD1 (5 bases). Trimming stripped 6 bases from V and 5 bases from J, with 11 bases between. This CDR3 has 13 amino acids. Per the germline V gene, CDR1 is MNHNS and CDR2 is SASEGT. CDR3 sequence reads: CASRDNSDQPQHF. The CDR3, as DNA: TGTGCCAGCAGGGACAACAGCGATCAGCCCCAGCATTTT.

The chain carries TRBV30 and TRBJ2-3, with D tentatively TRBD1 (6 bases). The CDR3 is made up of 13 amino acids. V was trimmed by 3 bases and J by 6 bases, leaving 13 bases between them. Germline V gives CDR1 GTSNPN, CDR2 SVGIG (reference sequence). The CDR3 DNA reads as TGTGCCTGGAGCAACGAGAGGGGGGATACGCAGTATTTT. Translated, it gives CAWSNERGDTQYF.

This clonotype was observed a handful of times. This chain links TRBV10-3 with TRBJ1-5, with a possible D match to TRBD1 (6 bases). V was shortened by 8 bases and J by 2 bases, with 13 bases between the two germline ends. The CDR3 consists of 14 residues. Germline lookup yields CDR1 ENHRY and CDR2 SYGVKD. CDR3 loop: CAIQNSGGNQPQHF. CDR3 DNA sequence: TGTGCCATCCAAAACTCAGGGGGCAATCAGCCCCAGCATTTT.

There are many counts of this clonotype. CDR3 protein: CASREGASGMYEQYF. The CDR3 coding sequence is TGTGCCAGCAGAGAGGGGGCTAGCGGGATGTACGAGCAGTACTTC. V usage is TRBV12-3 or TRBV12-4 and J usage is TRBJ2-7, with 9 bases that match TRBD2. The ends lost 6 bases at V and 4 bases at J; junction bases unmatched: 10. CDR3 length: 15 amino acids.

With regard to this clonotype: This may arise from a read error, as a much more abundant clone is one base away. The chain links TRBV12-3 or TRBV12-4 to TRBJ1-2; 9 bases fit TRBD1. The CDR3 is 13 amino acids. The junction had 2 bases not matched to a gene; V was cut back by 1 base and J by 8 bases. Here the CDR3 reads CASSLGDREGYTF. In DNA, the CDR3 is TGTGCCAGCAGTTTAGGGGACAGGGAGGGCTACACCTTC.

This rearrangement joins TRBV5-1 to TRBJ2-3, with 8 bases matching TRBD2. This CDR3 is built from 17 residues. Germline lookup yields CDR1 SGHRS and CDR2 YFSETQ. After removal of 0 bases from V and 6 bases from J, the junction contained 12 bases not matched to a gene. CDR3 loop: CASSLVSGREGSDTQYF. CDR3 bases: TGCGCCAGCAGCTTGGTATCTGGACGGGAGGGGTCGGATACGCAGTATTTT.

The rearrangement links TRBV12-3 or TRBV12-4 to TRBJ2-1, with 11 bases lining up with TRBD2. V gave up 5 bases and J gave up 2 bases; unmatched junction bases: 8. The CDR3 runs 17 residues. The CDR3: CASSPFTSGSPYNEQFF. CDR3 coding DNA: TGTGCCAGCAGTCCCTTTACTAGCGGGAGTCCCTACAATGAGCAGTTCTTC.

This clonotype was seen repeatedly, ten times or more. The V call is TRBV29-1, the J call TRBJ2-1, with D possibly matching TRBD1 (6 bases). The germline gives CDR1 SQVTM, CDR2 ANQGSEA. V was shortened by 7 bases and J by 3 bases, with 10 bases between the two germline ends. This CDR3 is 12 amino acids long. DNA of the CDR3: TGCAGCGGACGGACAGACTACAATGAGCAGTTCTTC. Translated, it gives CSGRTDYNEQFF.

The chain is built from TRBV4-1 and TRBJ2-7; 13 nucleotides match TRBD2. CDR1 MGHRA and CDR2 YSYEKL come from the germline V gene. V lost 5 bases, J lost 0 bases, and 10 bases stayed unmatched. This CDR3 has 18 amino acids. The CDR3 coding sequence is TGCGCCAGCAGCTTCTTATGGACTAGCGGGGGCCTCTCCTACGAGCAGTACTTC. Its protein is CASSFLWTSGGLSYEQYF.

This clonotype was observed a handful of times. The chain has TRBV28 and TRBJ2-2; D gene unclear. Per germline, CDR1 MDHEN and CDR2 SYDVKM. The V and J ends lost 9 bases and 5 bases respectively, with 10 bases between them. This CDR3 has 12 amino acids. The CDR3 DNA sequence: TGTGCCAGTAGTAAGCAGACCGGGGAGCTGTTTTTT. This encodes CASSKQTGELFF.

A note on this clonotype: This could be a read error, since a much larger clone is one nucleotide away. J is TRBJ1-2 and V is TRBV29-1; D not resolved. Deletions cut 0 bases from V and 0 bases from J, with 5 bases between. Germline V gene lookup returns CDR1 SQVTM and CDR2 ANQGSEA. CDR3 length: 13 residues. Written as DNA, the CDR3 is TGCAGCGTTGAAGACGTGGCTAACTATGGCTACACCTTC. Amino acids: CSVEDVANYGYTF.